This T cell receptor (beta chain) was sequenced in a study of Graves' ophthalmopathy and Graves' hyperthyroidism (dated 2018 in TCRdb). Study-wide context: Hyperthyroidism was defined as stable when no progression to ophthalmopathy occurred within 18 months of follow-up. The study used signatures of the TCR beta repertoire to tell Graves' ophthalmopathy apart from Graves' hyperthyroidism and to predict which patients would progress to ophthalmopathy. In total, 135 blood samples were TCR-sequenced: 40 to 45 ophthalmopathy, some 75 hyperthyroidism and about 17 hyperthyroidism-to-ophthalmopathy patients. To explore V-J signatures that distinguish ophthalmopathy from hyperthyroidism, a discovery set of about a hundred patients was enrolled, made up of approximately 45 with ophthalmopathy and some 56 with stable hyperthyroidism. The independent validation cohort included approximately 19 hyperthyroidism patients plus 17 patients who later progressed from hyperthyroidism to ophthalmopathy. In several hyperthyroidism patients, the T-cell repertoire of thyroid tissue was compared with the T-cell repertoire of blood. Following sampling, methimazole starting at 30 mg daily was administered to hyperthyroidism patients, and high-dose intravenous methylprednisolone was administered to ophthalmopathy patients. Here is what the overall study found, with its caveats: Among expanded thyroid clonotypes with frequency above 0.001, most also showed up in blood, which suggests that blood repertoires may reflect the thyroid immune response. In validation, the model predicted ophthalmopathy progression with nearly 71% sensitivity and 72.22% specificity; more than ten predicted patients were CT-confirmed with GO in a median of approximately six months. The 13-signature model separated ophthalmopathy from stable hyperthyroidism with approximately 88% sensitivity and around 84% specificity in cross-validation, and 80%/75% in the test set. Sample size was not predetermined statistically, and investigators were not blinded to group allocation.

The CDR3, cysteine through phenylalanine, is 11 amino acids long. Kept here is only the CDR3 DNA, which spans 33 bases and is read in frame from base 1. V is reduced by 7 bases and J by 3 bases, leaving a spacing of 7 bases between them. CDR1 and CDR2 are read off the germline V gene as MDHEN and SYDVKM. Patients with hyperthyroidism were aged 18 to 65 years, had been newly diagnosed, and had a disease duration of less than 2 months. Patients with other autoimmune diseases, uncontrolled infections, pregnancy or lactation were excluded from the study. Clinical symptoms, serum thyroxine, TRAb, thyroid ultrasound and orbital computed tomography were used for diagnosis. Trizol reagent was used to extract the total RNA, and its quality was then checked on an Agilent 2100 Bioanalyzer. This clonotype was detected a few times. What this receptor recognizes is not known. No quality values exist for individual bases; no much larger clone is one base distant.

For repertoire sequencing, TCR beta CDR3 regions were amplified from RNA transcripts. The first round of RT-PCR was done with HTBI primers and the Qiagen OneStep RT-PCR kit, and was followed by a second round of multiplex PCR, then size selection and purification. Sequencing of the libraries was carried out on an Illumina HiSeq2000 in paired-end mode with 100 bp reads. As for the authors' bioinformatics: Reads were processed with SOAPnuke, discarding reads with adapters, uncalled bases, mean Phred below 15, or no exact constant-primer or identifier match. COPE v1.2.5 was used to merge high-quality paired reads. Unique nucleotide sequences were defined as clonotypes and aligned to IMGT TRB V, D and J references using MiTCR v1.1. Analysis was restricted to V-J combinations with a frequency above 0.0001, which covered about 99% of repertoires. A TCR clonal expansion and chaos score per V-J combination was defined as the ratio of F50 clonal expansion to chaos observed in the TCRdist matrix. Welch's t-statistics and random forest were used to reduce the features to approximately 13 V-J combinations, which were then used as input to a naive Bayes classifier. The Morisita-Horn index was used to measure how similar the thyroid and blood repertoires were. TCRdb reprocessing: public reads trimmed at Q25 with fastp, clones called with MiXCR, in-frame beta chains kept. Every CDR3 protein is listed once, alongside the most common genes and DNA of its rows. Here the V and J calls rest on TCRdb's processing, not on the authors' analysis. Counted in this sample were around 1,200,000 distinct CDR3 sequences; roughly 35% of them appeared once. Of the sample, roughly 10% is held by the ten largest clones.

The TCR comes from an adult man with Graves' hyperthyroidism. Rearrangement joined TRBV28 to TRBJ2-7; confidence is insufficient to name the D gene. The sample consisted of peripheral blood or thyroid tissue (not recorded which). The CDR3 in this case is CASTNHYEQYF. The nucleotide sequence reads TGTGCCAGCACTAACCACTACGAGCAGTACTTC. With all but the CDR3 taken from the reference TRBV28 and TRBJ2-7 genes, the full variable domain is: DVKVTQSSRYLVKRTGEKVFLECVQDMDHENMFWYRQDPGLGLRLIYFSYDVKMKEKGDIPEGYSVSREKKERFSLILESASTNQTSMYLCASTNHYEQYFGPGTRLTVT.